This TCR beta chain emerged from a study of cytomegalovirus exposure and HLA in healthy donors. A word on this clone: As yet, its antigen is unknown.

Primers: 60 Vbeta forward and 13 Jbeta reverse. Sequencing was performed with immunoSEQ multiplex PCR; in TCRdb, only in-frame clones are kept and a portion is missing. The table records about 200,000 clones, around three quarters of them present only once. Notes on the study in general: Previous analysis showed most TCR beta V segments were productive about 90% or about 30% of the time. In vitro checks showed that a few CMV-associated chains really do target CMV antigens. Rates of TCR association differed by HLA locus in a later analysis, with DRB1 highest and HLA-C lowest.

V lost 7 bases to trimming and J lost 1 base, with 11 bases between them. Germline V gene lookup returns CDR1 LNHDA and CDR2 SQIVND (reference sequence). The CDR3 loop spans 15 amino acids. The sequenced material came from PBMCs. The sequence derives from a woman aged 25 to 39 in good health and CMV-seronegative. This rearrangement joins TRBV19 to TRBJ2-6; D gene ambiguous. The CDR3 region has the DNA TGTGCCAGTACCCCAGGTTTTTCTGGGGCCAACGTCCTGACTTTC. Translation gives CASTPGFSGANVLTF. Full variable domain (outside the CDR3, taken from reference TRBV19 and TRBJ2-6): DGGITQSPKYLFRKEGQNVTLSCEQNLNHDAMYWYRQDPGQGLRLIYYSQIVNDFQKGDIAEGYSVSREKKESFPLTVTSAQKNPTAFYLCASTPGFSGANVLTFGAGSRLTVL.